The 26 T cell receptor beta chains below all came from one sample that was sequenced in a study of T cell responses to AZD1222 COVID-19 vaccine. TCRdb's table, derived via immunoSEQ multiplex PCR, lists solely in-frame clones and lacks some. This sample has tens of thousands of clones; roughly 90% occur once, and the top ten carry 4.5% to 5.5%. The sample consisted of peripheral blood, taken on day 0 of AZD1222 vaccination. The receptors shown here come from an adult in good health.

The chain couples TRBV30 to TRBJ2-5; D unclear. The V and J ends lost 3 bases and 4 bases respectively, with 12 bases between them. CDR3 length equals 13 residues. The V gene's germline CDR1 is GTSNPN and CDR2 SVGIG (reference sequence). The CDR3 protein is CAWRLGNGETQYF. In DNA, the CDR3 is TGTGCCTGGAGGCTTGGGAATGGAGAGACCCAGTACTTC.

The CDR3 nucleotides read TGTGCCATTATACTATCGGAGCGGGGGATCACCGGGGAGCTGTTTTTT. Protein sequence: CAIILSERGITGELFF. This chain connects TRBV7-8 to TRBJ2-2; 8 positions agree with TRBD2. CDR3 length equals 16 residues. Germline trimming cut 10 bases from V and 4 bases from J; bases unmatched to any gene: 14. CDR1 is SGHVS, CDR2 FQNEAQ, per germline.

By sample fraction, this clone is medium-sized. J is TRBJ1-1 and V is TRBV13; no reliable D call. V lost 5 bases, J lost 8 bases, and 9 bases lay in between. The germline gives CDR1 PRHDT, CDR2 FYEKMQ (reference sequence). This CDR3 contains 11 residues. CDR3 region: CASSQQDEAFF. In DNA, the CDR3 is TGTGCCAGCAGCCAGCAGGACGAAGCTTTCTTT.

This clone was picked up one time. The chain joins TRBV7-2 to TRBJ1-2, with D maybe TRBD1 (5 bases). The CDR3 is made up of 16 amino acids. Trimming left V 3 bases short and J 0 bases short, with 14 bases between. Germline CDR1 and CDR2: SGHTA and FQGNSA. Written as DNA, the CDR3 is TGTGCCAGCAGCTTGGTGACAGTAGGAGCTAACTATGGCTACACCTTC. This sequence encodes CASSLVTVGANYGYTF.

This clone came up a few times. The rearrangement uses TRBV7-9 and TRBJ1-2; 9 bases map to TRBD1. Germline V lookup: CDR1 SEHNR, CDR2 FQNEAQ (reference sequence). CDR3 length: 17 amino acids. Trimming cost V 5 bases and J 1 base; bases outside gene matches: 11. The CDR3 DNA sequence: TGTGCCAGCAGCCAACTCTCCGGGACAGGGATTAACTATGGCTACACCTTC. This sequence encodes CASSQLSGTGINYGYTF.

This chain connects TRBV3-1 (or the pseudogene TRBV3-2) to TRBJ2-7, with 7 bases that match TRBD2. The CDR3 sequence is 15 residues long. The J segment lost 7 bases and the V segment lost 4 bases, leaving 13 bases of the junction unmatched. CDR1 LGHDT and CDR2 YNNKEL come from the germline V gene (reference sequence). Written as DNA, the CDR3 is TGTGCCAGCAGCCGTCGGGGCGGGGGACGGGGTGAGCAGTACTTC. Residues: CASSRRGGGRGEQYF.

The CDR3 DNA follows: TGTGCCAGCAGCCAGGGCACTGAAGCTTTCTTT. Protein: CASSQGTEAFF. The chain links TRBV6-5 to TRBJ1-1; weak D call: TRBD1 (5 bases). The CDR3 is 11 residues long. The ends were cut back, 6 bases at V and 4 bases at J, with 6 bases in the middle. The V gene's germline CDR1 is MNHEY and CDR2 SVGAGI.

The chain links TRBV18 to TRBJ1-1; maybe TRBD1 (5 bases). Trimming shortened V by 0 bases and J by 1 base, and 9 bases separated the two germline ends. This CDR3 has 15 residues. Germline V CDR1 and CDR2: KGHSH, LQKENI. CDR3 coding DNA: TGTGCCAGCTCACCACCGCAGGGTACGAACACTGAAGCTTTCTTT. This encodes CASSPPQGTNTEAFF.

The chain couples TRBV9 to TRBJ1-4, with D tentatively TRBD1 (6 bases). Germline assignment: CDR1 SGDLS and CDR2 YYNGEE. The CDR3 has 15 amino acids. V lost 3 bases, J lost 8 bases, and 17 bases lay in between. CDR3 in amino acids: CASSARGHFQEKLFF. The CDR3 DNA reads as TGTGCCAGCAGCGCTCGGGGACATTTTCAGGAAAAACTGTTTTTT.

The chain combines TRBV13 with TRBJ1-4; TRBD1 is a possible D gene (5 bases). Per germline, CDR1 PRHDT and CDR2 FYEKMQ (reference sequence). Trimming shortened V by 5 bases and J by 0 bases, and 10 bases separated the two germline ends. The CDR3 loop spans 15 amino acids. CDR3 sequence: CASSRGRATNEKLFF. The CDR3 DNA reads TGTGCCAGCAGCCGAGGCAGGGCAACTAATGAAAAACTGTTTTTT.

J is TRBJ2-1 and V is TRBV3-1 (or the pseudogene TRBV3-2), with TRBD2 matching over 11 bases. The CDR3 runs to 15 residues. Germline CDR1 reads LGHDT; CDR2 reads YNNKEL (reference sequence). The V segment lost 3 bases and the J segment 4 bases; nucleotides outside the gene matches: 2. The CDR3 sequence is CASSQIAGGYNEQFF. The CDR3, as DNA: TGTGCCAGCAGCCAGATAGCGGGGGGGTACAATGAGCAGTTCTTC.

The V and J genes are TRBV6-5 and TRBJ1-5, with D tentatively TRBD1 (6 bases). Germline lookup yields CDR1 MNHEY and CDR2 SVGAGI. The V end was cut by 6 bases, the J end by 6 bases, with 9 bases between. The CDR3 has 12 residues. CDR3 residues: CASSQGTQPQHF. CDR3 in DNA: TGTGCCAGCAGCCAGGGGACTCAGCCCCAGCATTTT.

The V and J genes are TRBV3-1 (or the pseudogene TRBV3-2) and TRBJ1-1; TRBD1 might be the D (6 bases). The length of the CDR3 is 15 residues. The germline gives CDR1 LGHDT, CDR2 YNNKEL (reference sequence). The V gene lost 4 bases and the J gene lost 5 bases, with 17 bases spanning the gap. The CDR3, as DNA: TGTGCCAGCAGCCCTACAGGGTCCCGGTGGACTGAAGCTTTCTTT. The encoded protein is CASSPTGSRWTEAFF.

This chain joins TRBV6-1 and TRBJ1-6, with 11 positions matching TRBD1. The CDR3 has 19 amino acids. Looked up from germline, CDR1 is MNHNS and CDR2 is SASEGT. Germline trimming cut 4 bases from V and 14 bases from J; bases unmatched to any gene: 22. CDR3 coding DNA: TGTGCCAGCAGTGCCTCCGCCGAGGACAGGGGGCGGCCCCTTAGGACCCTCCACTTT. Translated, it gives CASSASAEDRGRPLRTLHF.

This chain uses TRBV5-6 with TRBJ1-2; D unresolved. The CDR3 spans 15 residues. The V gene lost 0 bases and the J gene lost 4 bases, with 13 bases spanning the gap. Germline V gene sequence: CDR1 SGHDT, CDR2 YYEEEE. The CDR3 DNA reads TGTGCCAGCAGCTTGGGTAACAGAGGAGTCTATGGCTACACCTTC. It yields the protein CASSLGNRGVYGYTF.

The V and J genes are TRBV7-2 and TRBJ1-3; D gene uncertain. The V end was cut by 5 bases, the J end by 0 bases, with 8 bases between. Germline V gives CDR1 SGHTA, CDR2 FQGNSA. The CDR3 is made up of 14 amino acids. The CDR3 protein is CASSPGPSGNTIYF. The CDR3, as DNA: TGTGCCAGCAGCCCCGGGCCCTCTGGAAACACCATATATTTT.

The CDR3 is CASSGTSGGDTQYF. CDR3 DNA sequence: TGTGCCAGCAGCGGGACTAGCGGGGGAGATACGCAGTATTTT. This chain links TRBV11-2 with TRBJ2-3; 14 bases match TRBD2. The CDR3 has 14 amino acids. V trimming: 5 bases; J trimming: 5 bases; junction bases outside the gene matches: 0. The germline V gene has CDR1 SGHAT and CDR2 FQNNGV.

The chain couples TRBV19 to TRBJ1-2; D not certain. The length of the CDR3 is 15 residues. Trimming pared 7 bases from V and 0 bases from J, leaving 15 bases between. Germline V gene sequence: CDR1 LNHDA, CDR2 SQIVND (reference sequence). CDR3 nucleotides: TGTGCCAGTACCTACACCGGGCCGGCTAACTATGGCTACACCTTC. It translates to CASTYTGPANYGYTF.

The chain is built from TRBV12-5 and TRBJ2-4; 8 nucleotides align to TRBD1. The length of the CDR3 is 17 residues. The ends lost 0 bases at V and 4 bases at J; junction bases unmatched: 8. Germline V gene sequence: CDR1 LGHNT, CDR2 FRNRAP. CDR3 sequence reads: CASGLVRGTGTKNIQYF. The CDR3 DNA follows: TGTGCTAGTGGTTTGGTACGGGGGACAGGCACTAAAAACATTCAGTACTTC. The full variable domain, in which reference TRBV12-5 and TRBJ2-4 provide the parts outside the CDR3, is DARVTQTPRHKVTEMGQEVTMRCQPILGHNTVFWYRQTMMQGLELLAYFRNRAPLDDSGMPKDRFSAEMPDATLATLKIQPSEPRDSAVYFCASGLVRGTGTKNIQYFGAGTRLSVL.

The CDR3 region has the DNA TGCGCCAGCAGCTCGGAGGGGCGTTTGGACACTGAAGCTTTCTTT. Protein sequence: CASSSEGRLDTEAFF. The chain couples TRBV5-1 to TRBJ1-1, with TRBD1 as a possible D gene (5 bases). V lost 3 bases to trimming and J lost 3 bases, with 15 bases between them. Germline CDR1 is SGHRS and CDR2 is YFSETQ. CDR3 length: 15 residues.

The CDR3 is CASSALQGAGELFF. In DNA, the CDR3 is TGTGCCAGTAGTGCATTACAGGGGGCCGGGGAGCTGTTTTTT. The chain employs TRBV19 and TRBJ2-2; 8 positions agree with TRBD1. Trimming took 5 bases from V and 6 from J; bases not matched to a gene: 5. Germline loops: CDR1 LNHDA, CDR2 SQIVND (reference sequence). This CDR3 is 14 amino acids long.

This clone was seen only once. The genes are TRBV7-2 and TRBJ2-5, with 9 bases aligning to TRBD2. V was clipped by 6 bases and J by 3 bases; unmatched bases: 11. Germline-derived CDR1 and CDR2 are SGHTA and FQGNSA. The CDR3 spans 16 residues. The DNA of the CDR3 is TGTGCCAGCAGTCGAAAAGCGGGGGGTTCGGAAGAGACCCAGTACTTC. Protein sequence: CASSRKAGGSEETQYF.

CDR3 residues: CASSYSGGGQPQHF. The CDR3 DNA follows: TGTGCCAGCAGTTACAGCGGTGGAGGGCAGCCCCAGCATTTT. The J gene is TRBJ1-5, the V gene TRBV6-5; the D is unclear. Deletions cut 2 bases from V and 7 bases from J, with 12 bases between. CDR1 is MNHEY and CDR2 is SVGAGI in the germline V gene. The CDR3 has 14 amino acids.

This clone was observed a handful of times. This chain joins TRBV4-2 and TRBJ2-1; 11 positions agree with TRBD2. Trimming removed 1 base from V and 9 bases from J; junction bases left unmatched: 8. This CDR3 spans 16 amino acids. The germline V gene encodes CDR1 LGHNA and CDR2 YNFKEQ. The CDR3: CASSQGSLAGGGEQFF. The DNA for the CDR3 is TGTGCCAGCAGCCAAGGGAGCCTAGCGGGGGGCGGTGAGCAGTTCTTC.

This chain joins TRBV5-1 and TRBJ1-1; D perhaps matches TRBD1 (6 bases). V was clipped by 0 bases and J by 5 bases, with 14 bases between them. Germline V gene lookup returns CDR1 SGHRS and CDR2 YFSETQ. The CDR3 runs 15 residues. This CDR3 reads CASSLVPGAWTEAFF. CDR3 DNA sequence: TGCGCCAGCAGCTTGGTTCCGGGGGCCTGGACTGAAGCTTTCTTT.

The chain uses TRBV10-3 and TRBJ1-1; 10 nucleotides line up with TRBD1. CDR3 length equals 14 residues. V dropped 4 bases and J dropped 3; count of bases not matched to a gene: 2. CDR1 is ENHRY, CDR2 SYGVKD, per germline. Here the CDR3 DNA reads TGTGCCATCAGTGTAGGGACAGGGGACACTGAAGCTTTCTTT. Its translation is CAISVGTGDTEAFF.